A selection of T cell receptor beta chains follows, all from one sample in a study of naive and memory T cell subsets. TCRdb itself ran the UMI-ligation and nested PCR reads through MiXCR, one entry per CDR3 protein. The table records some 20,000 distinct CDR3 sequences, nearly 9.5% of them present only once. Sequencing used skin, obtained from a tuberculin skin test site. Receptors were obtained from an adult in good health. The CDR3 runs from the conserved cysteine through the conserved F or W. D genes are given only for firm matches. Clone size is given for some rows only: seen once, a few or many times, or a class if the clone is expanded.

v_gene: TRBV9
d_gene: TRBD2
j_gene: TRBJ2-5
abundance: medium-sized
CDR3aa: CASSPGAAGDAATQYF
CDR3nt: TGTGCCAGCAGCCCCGGAGCGGCGGGAGACGCTGCGACCCAGTACTTC

v_gene: TRBV11-2
d_gene: TRBD2
j_gene: TRBJ2-1
abundance: NA
CDR3aa: CASSRRLAGGPEQFF
CDR3nt: TGTGCCAGCAGCCGCCGACTAGCGGGGGGGCCTGAGCAGTTCTTC

v_gene: TRBV4-2
d_gene: TRBD2
j_gene: TRBJ2-2
abundance: many
CDR3aa: CASSQDSGWQAGMVGTGELFF
CDR3nt: TGTGCCAGCAGCCAAGATAGCGGTTGGCAAGCGGGGATGGTAGGGACCGGGGAGCTGTTTTTT

v_gene: TRBV29-1
d_gene: TRBD2
j_gene: TRBJ2-3
abundance: medium-sized
CDR3aa: CSVASSAREDFPQYF
CDR3nt: TGCAGCGTTGCGTCGTCCGCGCGGGAGGATTTTCCGCAGTATTTT

v_gene: TRBV12-3/TRBV12-4
d_gene: NA
j_gene: TRBJ2-1
abundance: many
CDR3aa: CASSLGPLSSYNEQFF
CDR3nt: TGTGCCAGCAGTTTAGGACCCCTAAGCTCCTACAATGAGCAGTTCTTC

v_gene: TRBV9
d_gene: NA
j_gene: TRBJ2-1
abundance: few
CDR3aa: CASSVDRGRHEQFF
CDR3nt: TGTGCCAGCAGCGTAGACCGGGGCCGGCATGAGCAGTTCTTC

v_gene: TRBV4-1
d_gene: NA
j_gene: TRBJ1-2
abundance: many
CDR3aa: CASSQEGRLNYGYTF
CDR3nt: TGCGCCAGCAGCCAAGAGGGGAGGCTTAACTATGGCTACACCTTC

v_gene: TRBV6-1
d_gene: NA
j_gene: TRBJ1-5
abundance: NA
CDR3aa: CASSEVVSNQPQHF
CDR3nt: TGTGCCAGCAGTGAGGTGGTATCAAATCAGCCCCAGCATTTT

v_gene: TRBV6-5
d_gene: TRBD1
j_gene: TRBJ2-6
abundance: many
CDR3aa: CASSYSIPDRVSGANVLTF
CDR3nt: TGTGCCAGCAGTTACTCGATCCCGGACAGGGTTTCTGGGGCCAACGTCCTGACTTTC

v_gene: TRBV3-1
d_gene: NA
j_gene: TRBJ2-5
abundance: NA
CDR3aa: CASSQDWVKETQYF
CDR3nt: TGTGCCAGCAGCCAAGATTGGGTAAAAGAGACCCAGTACTTC

v_gene: TRBV29-1
d_gene: NA
j_gene: TRBJ1-2
abundance: NA
CDR3aa: CSVEDSWEGASYGYTF
CDR3nt: TGCAGCGTTGAAGATTCCTGGGAGGGTGCCTCCTATGGCTACACCTTC

v_gene: TRBV10-2
d_gene: NA
j_gene: TRBJ2-1
abundance: NA
CDR3aa: CASKPHTGTATNNEQFF
CDR3nt: TGCGCCAGCAAACCACATACAGGGACTGCCACAAACAATGAGCAGTTCTTC

v_gene: TRBV20-1
d_gene: TRBD2
j_gene: TRBJ2-7
abundance: many
CDR3aa: CSARWTSPYEQYF
CDR3nt: TGCAGTGCTAGGTGGACTAGCCCCTACGAGCAGTACTTC

v_gene: TRBV4-3
d_gene: NA
j_gene: TRBJ2-3
abundance: NA
CDR3aa: CASSQEFVLDTQYF
CDR3nt: TGCGCCAGCAGCCAAGAGTTTGTGTTAGATACGCAGTATTTT

v_gene: TRBV5-1
d_gene: NA
j_gene: TRBJ2-1
abundance: NA
CDR3aa: CASSLGESSYNEQFF
CDR3nt: TGCGCCAGCAGCTTGGGGGAGAGCTCCTACAATGAGCAGTTCTTC

v_gene: TRBV11-2
d_gene: NA
j_gene: TRBJ2-2
abundance: many
CDR3aa: CASSARGSITGELFF
CDR3nt: TGTGCCAGCAGCGCCCGGGGCAGCATCACCGGGGAGCTGTTTTTT

v_gene: TRBV7-9
d_gene: NA
j_gene: TRBJ2-3
abundance: few
CDR3aa: CASSFGTADTQYF
CDR3nt: TGTGCCAGCAGCTTTGGTACAGCGGATACGCAGTATTTT

v_gene: TRBV28
d_gene: TRBD1
j_gene: TRBJ1-4
abundance: many
CDR3aa: CASSSAGQGEEKLFF
CDR3nt: TGTGCCAGCAGCTCCGCGGGACAGGGAGAAGAAAAACTGTTTTTT

v_gene: TRBV14
d_gene: NA
j_gene: TRBJ2-5
abundance: few
CDR3aa: CASSQDRVGSLVETQYF
CDR3nt: TGTGCCAGCAGCCAAGATCGGGTCGGGAGTTTAGTAGAGACCCAGTACTTC

v_gene: TRBV10-2
d_gene: NA
j_gene: TRBJ1-4
abundance: NA
CDR3aa: CASSPGWREKLFF
CDR3nt: TGCGCCAGCAGCCCAGGGTGGCGTGAAAAACTGTTTTTT

v_gene: TRBV4-1
d_gene: TRBD2
j_gene: TRBJ2-3
abundance: many
CDR3aa: CASSHLMREGRDTQYF
CDR3nt: TGCGCCAGCAGCCATCTTATGCGGGAGGGCCGGGATACGCAGTATTTT

v_gene: TRBV10-3
d_gene: NA
j_gene: TRBJ1-5
abundance: many
CDR3aa: CAIRGEGYQPQHF
CDR3nt: TGTGCCATCAGAGGGGAGGGTTATCAGCCCCAGCATTTT

v_gene: TRBV9
d_gene: NA
j_gene: TRBJ1-1
abundance: NA
CDR3aa: CASSVGAEAFF
CDR3nt: TGTGCCAGCAGCGTAGGAGCGGAAGCTTTCTTT

v_gene: TRBV7-9
d_gene: TRBD2
j_gene: TRBJ2-7
abundance: NA
CDR3aa: CASSLRAGETYEQYF
CDR3nt: TGTGCCAGCAGCTTACGTGCGGGGGAGACCTACGAGCAGTACTTC

v_gene: TRBV7-7
d_gene: TRBD1
j_gene: TRBJ2-7
abundance: many
CDR3aa: CASSQGGQGNEQYF
CDR3nt: TGTGCTAGCAGCCAAGGAGGACAGGGCAACGAGCAGTACTTC

v_gene: TRBV11-3
d_gene: NA
j_gene: TRBJ2-7
abundance: many
CDR3aa: CASSLDRRSHYYEQYF
CDR3nt: TGTGCCAGCAGCTTAGATCGGAGGTCCCACTACTACGAGCAGTACTTC

v_gene: TRBV13
d_gene: NA
j_gene: TRBJ2-6
abundance: NA
CDR3aa: CASSSVGVGANVLTF
CDR3nt: TGTGCCAGCAGCTCCGTTGGGGTGGGGGCCAACGTCCTGACTTTC

v_gene: TRBV18
d_gene: NA
j_gene: TRBJ2-7
abundance: many
CDR3aa: CASSPRQGTYEQYF
CDR3nt: TGTGCCAGCTCACCACGGCAGGGGACCTACGAGCAGTACTTC

v_gene: TRBV6-2/TRBV6-3
d_gene: TRBD2
j_gene: TRBJ2-1
abundance: medium-sized
CDR3aa: CASSYSLAGGMNEQFF
CDR3nt: TGTGCCAGCAGTTACTCACTAGCGGGGGGGATGAATGAGCAGTTCTTC

v_gene: TRBV11-1
d_gene: NA
j_gene: TRBJ2-3
abundance: many
CDR3aa: CASTPRPTDTQYF
CDR3nt: TGTGCCAGCACCCCCCGGCCCACAGATACGCAGTATTTT

v_gene: TRBV16
d_gene: TRBD1
j_gene: TRBJ1-5
abundance: NA
CDR3aa: CASSQSRGNNQPQHF
CDR3nt: TGTGCCAGCAGCCAATCCAGGGGGAACAATCAGCCCCAGCATTTT

v_gene: TRBV20-1
d_gene: TRBD1
j_gene: TRBJ2-7
abundance: medium-sized
CDR3aa: CSAGNRDRGSREQYF
CDR3nt: TGCAGTGCTGGGAATAGGGACAGGGGATCTCGCGAGCAGTACTTC

v_gene: TRBV5-1
d_gene: TRBD1
j_gene: TRBJ1-4
abundance: NA
CDR3aa: CASSFGQGLEKLFF
CDR3nt: TGCGCCAGCAGCTTCGGACAGGGACTTGAAAAACTGTTTTTT

v_gene: TRBV6-5
d_gene: NA
j_gene: TRBJ1-2
abundance: many
CDR3aa: CASSPRERYGYTF
CDR3nt: TGTGCCAGCAGCCCCAGGGAGAGGTATGGCTACACCTTC

v_gene: TRBV5-6
d_gene: TRBD1
j_gene: TRBJ2-3
abundance: NA
CDR3aa: CASSLGTGGVDTQYF
CDR3nt: TGTGCCAGCAGCTTGGGGACAGGGGGGGTAGATACGCAGTATTTT

v_gene: TRBV30
d_gene: NA
j_gene: TRBJ1-1
abundance: few
CDR3aa: CASTRGPQAFF
CDR3nt: TGTGCCAGTACAAGGGGTCCCCAAGCTTTCTTT

v_gene: TRBV12-3/TRBV12-4
d_gene: NA
j_gene: TRBJ2-2
abundance: NA
CDR3aa: CASSFQASGPTGELFF
CDR3nt: TGTGCCAGCAGTTTCCAGGCAAGCGGGCCCACCGGGGAGCTGTTTTTT

v_gene: TRBV15
d_gene: NA
j_gene: TRBJ1-2
abundance: few
CDR3aa: CATSRDGSPTRYGYTF
CDR3nt: TGTGCCACCAGCAGAGATGGAAGCCCAACCCGCTATGGCTACACCTTC

v_gene: TRBV19
d_gene: TRBD2
j_gene: TRBJ2-2
abundance: NA
CDR3aa: CASSPGLAGIGELFF
CDR3nt: TGTGCCAGTAGTCCGGGACTAGCGGGAATCGGGGAGCTGTTTTTT

v_gene: TRBV7-2
d_gene: NA
j_gene: TRBJ2-3
abundance: many
CDR3aa: CASSLGPGADTQYF
CDR3nt: TGTGCCAGCAGCTTAGGGCCAGGGGCGGATACGCAGTATTTT

v_gene: TRBV27
d_gene: NA
j_gene: TRBJ1-4
abundance: few
CDR3aa: CASSNHARRWVGKLFF
CDR3nt: TGTGCCAGCAGTAACCACGCTCGGCGTTGGGTCGGAAAACTGTTTTTT

v_gene: TRBV7-8
d_gene: NA
j_gene: TRBJ2-7
abundance: many
CDR3aa: CASTNAPSQPNYEQYF
CDR3nt: TGTGCCAGCACCAATGCACCCTCCCAACCAAACTACGAGCAGTACTTC

v_gene: TRBV19
d_gene: TRBD1
j_gene: TRBJ2-1
abundance: few
CDR3aa: CASSMRGQGRSYNEQFF
CDR3nt: TGTGCCAGTAGTATGAGGGGACAGGGCCGCTCCTACAATGAGCAGTTCTTC

v_gene: TRBV6-5
d_gene: NA
j_gene: TRBJ2-4
abundance: many
CDR3aa: CASSVGAGLAKNIQYF
CDR3nt: TGTGCCAGCAGCGTAGGGGCAGGGTTAGCCAAAAACATTCAGTACTTC

v_gene: TRBV5-5
d_gene: TRBD2
j_gene: TRBJ2-5
abundance: few
CDR3aa: CASSDVGGGRASETQYF
CDR3nt: TGTGCCAGCAGTGACGTCGGGGGGGGACGAGCCAGCGAGACCCAGTACTTC

v_gene: TRBV19
d_gene: NA
j_gene: TRBJ2-5
abundance: NA
CDR3aa: CASSIFGSQETQYF
CDR3nt: TGTGCCAGTAGTATATTCGGCAGCCAAGAGACCCAGTACTTC

v_gene: TRBV7-2
d_gene: NA
j_gene: TRBJ2-7
abundance: NA
CDR3aa: CASSWTRDPGHEQYF
CDR3nt: TGTGCCAGCAGTTGGACCCGGGACCCCGGCCACGAGCAGTACTTC

v_gene: TRBV30
d_gene: NA
j_gene: TRBJ1-3
abundance: NA
CDR3aa: CAWSAPGIYSGNTIYF
CDR3nt: TGTGCCTGGAGTGCCCCCGGGATTTACTCTGGAAACACCATATATTTT

v_gene: TRBV14
d_gene: NA
j_gene: TRBJ2-3
abundance: NA
CDR3aa: CASSLGMGGGTQYF
CDR3nt: TGTGCCAGCAGCCTAGGGATGGGCGGTGGTACGCAGTATTTT

v_gene: TRBV4-1
d_gene: NA
j_gene: TRBJ2-7
abundance: medium-sized
CDR3aa: CASSQEAQGGLLEQYF
CDR3nt: TGCGCCAGCAGCCAAGAGGCGCAGGGGGGACTGTTGGAGCAGTACTTC

v_gene: TRBV7-8
d_gene: NA
j_gene: TRBJ2-7
abundance: few
CDR3aa: CASSPVEGADEQYF
CDR3nt: TGTGCCAGCAGCCCGGTGGAAGGGGCCGACGAGCAGTACTTC

v_gene: TRBV7-8
d_gene: TRBD1
j_gene: TRBJ2-2
abundance: many
CDR3aa: CASSSKDRPNTGELFF
CDR3nt: TGTGCCAGCAGCTCGAAGGACAGGCCGAACACCGGGGAGCTGTTTTTT

v_gene: TRBV9
d_gene: NA
j_gene: TRBJ2-7
abundance: NA
CDR3aa: CASSVRDTYEQYF
CDR3nt: TGTGCCAGCAGCGTTCGGGACACCTACGAGCAGTACTTC